The 26 T cell receptor beta chains below were found in one sample sequenced in a study of radiotherapy plus CTLA-4 blockade in lung cancer. TCRdb keeps only in-frame clones here, not all; method: immunoSEQ multiplex PCR. The sample carries tens of thousands of clones, roughly three quarters recorded once. The sequenced sample was peripheral blood, obtained from a patient treated with radiotherapy plus ipilimumab. These receptors were collected from a human donor with non-small cell lung cancer who had stable disease on radiotherapy plus ipilimumab.

This chain uses TRBV5-4 with TRBJ1-2; the D gene is possibly TRBD1 (5 bases). V was pared by 5 bases and J by 7 bases, with 15 bases between. The CDR3 runs 13 residues. CDR1 is SGHNT, CDR2 YYREEE, per germline (reference sequence). CDR3 coding DNA: TGTGCCAGCAGGGCCTCAGGGAGTGGTGGCTACACCTTC. Translated, it gives CASRASGSGGYTF.

This clone was counted between two and nine times. The chain couples TRBV5-4 to TRBJ2-3; a weak D match, TRBD1 (5 bases). Germline assignment: CDR1 SGHNT and CDR2 YYREEE (reference sequence). The CDR3 runs 13 residues. The germline V and J ends were trimmed by 1 base and 3 bases, with 6 bases remaining between them. In nucleotides, the CDR3 is TGTGCCAGCAGCTTGAAGGGGACAGATACGCAGTATTTT. This sequence encodes CASSLKGTDTQYF.

This rearrangement joins TRBV18 to TRBJ2-3, with D perhaps TRBD1 (5 bases). V lost 3 bases, J lost 4 bases, and 11 bases lay in between. This CDR3 is 14 amino acids long. Germline CDR1 KGHSH, CDR2 LQKENI. CDR3 sequence reads: CASSPGRVSDTQYF. CDR3 in DNA: TGTGCCAGCTCACCGGGCAGGGTATCAGATACGCAGTATTTT.

This chain uses TRBV6-1 with TRBJ1-6, with a possible D match to TRBD1 (5 bases). The germline V and J ends were trimmed by 7 bases and 7 bases, with 11 bases remaining between them. CDR1 is MNHNS and CDR2 is SASEGT in the germline V gene. This CDR3 has 13 amino acids. The CDR3 coding sequence is TGTGCCAGCACCCCAGACAGAAATTCACCCCTCCACTTT. This codes for CASTPDRNSPLHF.

The rearrangement uses TRBV2 and TRBJ1-1; no clear D gene. Per the germline V gene, CDR1 is SNHLY and CDR2 is FYNNEI. The V end was cut by 4 bases, the J end by 0 bases, with 6 bases between. The CDR3 contains 13 residues. The CDR3 DNA is TGTGCCAGCAGTGTCCCGATGAACACTGAAGCTTTCTTT. As protein: CASSVPMNTEAFF.

The chain recombines TRBV11-2 with TRBJ2-5; possibly TRBD1 for D (6 bases). The CDR3 contains 16 residues. Per germline, CDR1 SGHAT and CDR2 FQNNGV. The V end lost 8 bases, the J end lost 2 bases, and 21 bases lay between the germline ends. The CDR3 loop reads CASVLNPRDNQETQYF. CDR3 nucleotide sequence: TGTGCCAGCGTCCTTAACCCCCGGGACAATCAAGAGACCCAGTACTTC.

This sequence joins TRBV28 and TRBJ2-3; 7 positions agree with TRBD2. Per the germline V gene, CDR1 is MDHEN and CDR2 is SYDVKM. The CDR3 runs to 15 residues. After removal of 6 bases from V and 4 bases from J, the junction contained 10 bases not matched to a gene. CDR3 sequence (DNA): TGTGCCAGCAGGTTAGCGGGCGCTCTGGCAGATACGCAGTATTTT. The encoded protein is CASRLAGALADTQYF. The full variable domain, rest sourced from reference TRBV28 and TRBJ2-3, is DVKVTQSSRYLVKRTGEKVFLECVQDMDHENMFWYRQDPGLGLRLIYFSYDVKMKEKGDIPEGYSVSREKKERFSLILESASTNQTSMYLCASRLAGALADTQYFGPGTRLTVL.

The sample holds one count of this clone. The chain recombines TRBV7-3 with TRBJ2-3; D gene uncertain. The germline V and J ends were trimmed by 5 bases and 6 bases, with 12 bases remaining between them. Germline V gene lookup returns CDR1 SGHTA and CDR2 FQGTGA. CDR3 size: 13 residues. Written as DNA, the CDR3 is TGTGCCAGCAGCCCCACTACCGCCGATACGCAGTATTTT. This gives the protein CASSPTTADTQYF.

This clone was observed a single time. V gene TRBV28 combines with J gene TRBJ2-7; D not certain. Trimming pared 4 bases from V and 3 bases from J, leaving 10 bases between. There are 13 residues in the CDR3. CDR1 is MDHEN, CDR2 SYDVKM, per germline. The CDR3 DNA follows: TGTGCCAGCAGTTCGGGTCAGAGCTACGAGCAGTACGTC. Translation: CASSSGQSYEQYV.

This chain uses TRBV10-3 with TRBJ2-7, with D uncertain. Germline CDR1 reads ENHRY; CDR2 reads SYGVKD. V shed 4 bases and J shed 7 bases, with 17 bases lying between them. This CDR3 has 14 amino acids. The CDR3: CAISGVRPPGEQYF. The DNA of the CDR3 is TGTGCCATCAGTGGGGTCCGGCCCCCGGGTGAGCAGTACTTC.

The rearrangement joins TRBV15 to TRBJ1-1; no reliable D call. CDR1 and CDR2 from the germline V gene are LNHNV and YYDKDF (reference sequence). The CDR3 has 13 residues. Trimming left V 1 base short and J 5 bases short, with 8 bases between. The CDR3 reads CATSRATLTEAFF. The CDR3 DNA is TGTGCCACCAGCAGAGCGACATTAACTGAAGCTTTCTTT. Combining the CDR3 with reference TRBV15 and TRBJ1-1 gives the whole variable domain DAMVIQNPRYQVTQFGKPVTLSCSQTLNHNVMYWYQQKSSQAPKLLFHYYDKDFNNEADTPDNFQSRRPNTSFCFLDIRSPGLGDTAMYLCATSRATLTEAFFGQGTRLTVV.

This chain joins TRBV28 and TRBJ2-2; a weak D match, TRBD2 (7 bases). The CDR3 length is 18 residues. V was pared by 2 bases and J by 4 bases, with 20 bases between. CDR1 is MDHEN, CDR2 SYDVKM, per germline. The CDR3 DNA sequence: TGTGCCAGCAGTTTAAGTCAGATCGGGGGGCTAGGCACCGGGGAGCTGTTTTTT. Protein: CASSLSQIGGLGTGELFF.

This clone was counted a few times. The J gene is TRBJ2-3, the V gene TRBV29-1, with 9 bases fitting TRBD1. V was pared by 7 bases and J by 5 bases, with 10 bases of the junction left unmatched. The CDR3 spans 14 residues. CDR1 is SQVTM and CDR2 is ANQGSEA in the germline V gene. The CDR3 spells CSGESGQGGDTQYF. CDR3 bases: TGCAGCGGGGAATCGGGACAGGGCGGAGATACGCAGTATTTT.

V usage is TRBV10-3 and J usage is TRBJ1-3, with unresolved D. V lost 10 bases and J 3 bases, leaving 16 bases between the germline ends. The CDR3 is 14 amino acids. Germline CDR1 reads ENHRY; CDR2 reads SYGVKD. CDR3: CASLPGQSGNTIYF. DNA of the CDR3: TGTGCCAGCCTTCCCGGGCAGAGTGGAAACACCATATATTTT.

V gene TRBV6-5 combines with J gene TRBJ1-4, with D unclear. The CDR3 sequence is 10 residues long. Germline V CDR1 and CDR2: MNHEY, SVGAGI. V gave up 6 bases and J gave up 8 bases, with 4 bases separating them. CDR3 amino acids: CASREEKLFF. In DNA, the CDR3 is TGTGCCAGCAGGGAAGAAAAACTGTTTTTT.

By share of the sample, this clone is medium-sized. The chain recombines TRBV30 with TRBJ1-3, with D perhaps matching TRBD1 (5 bases). The germline CDR1 and CDR2 sequences are GTSNPN and SVGIG (reference sequence). Trimming left V 2 bases short and J 0 bases short, with 5 bases between. The CDR3 sequence is 13 residues long. The CDR3 loop is CAWSTGSGNTIYF. Here the CDR3 DNA reads TGTGCCTGGAGTACAGGCTCTGGAAACACCATATATTTT.

Sample share makes this clone medium-sized (0.01 to 0.1%). The J gene is TRBJ1-2, the V gene TRBV10-3, with 10 bases identical to TRBD1. V lost 2 bases and J lost 9; bases outside the gene matches: 9. This CDR3 is 15 amino acids long. Germline assignment: CDR1 ENHRY and CDR2 SYGVKD. The CDR3 DNA follows: TGTGCCATCAGTGAGCCCAGGACAGGGGGAGGGAGCTACACCTTC. Translation: CAISEPRTGGGSYTF.

This rearrangement joins TRBV25-1 to TRBJ2-2; 7 bases map to TRBD2. V shed 5 bases, J shed 3 bases, and the junction held 9 bases outside the gene matches. In germline, CDR1 is MGHDK, CDR2 SYGVNS. This CDR3 spans 16 amino acids. The CDR3: CASSLKWDYDTGELFF. In nucleotides, the CDR3 is TGTGCCAGCAGTTTGAAATGGGACTACGACACCGGGGAGCTGTTTTTT.

This clone occurred once. The V call is TRBV5-6, the J call TRBJ2-5; D is undetermined. CDR1 is SGHDT and CDR2 is YYEEEE in the germline V gene. The CDR3 is made up of 11 amino acids. The V end lost 1 base, the J end lost 7 bases, and 5 bases lay between the germline ends. CDR3 sequence: CASSLSRTQYF. The CDR3 DNA is TGTGCCAGCAGCTTGTCCAGGACCCAGTACTTC.

This chain joins TRBV13 and TRBJ1-3; weak D call: TRBD1 (6 bases). Germline V CDR1 and CDR2: PRHDT, FYEKMQ (reference sequence). The ends were cut back, 1 base at V and 0 bases at J, with 10 bases in the middle. The CDR3 covers 16 residues. CDR3 nucleotide sequence: TGTGCCAGCAGCTTAGAGGGGGGACGCTCTGGAAACACCATATATTTT. Its translation is CASSLEGGRSGNTIYF.

V and J are TRBV5-1 and TRBJ1-6; TRBD1 might be the D (5 bases). Germline V lookup: CDR1 SGHRS, CDR2 YFSETQ. The ends were cut back, 0 bases at V and 6 bases at J, with 22 bases in the middle. The CDR3 loop spans 19 amino acids. CDR3 bases: TGCGCCAGCAGCTTGGTTCAACTCGGGACGACAAGGCGTAATTCACCCCTCCACTTT. It codes for CASSLVQLGTTRRNSPLHF.

V usage is TRBV28 and J usage is TRBJ1-5; TRBD1 might be the D (6 bases). V lost 7 bases to trimming and J lost 2 bases, with 15 bases between them. Germline CDR1 reads MDHEN; CDR2 reads SYDVKM. The CDR3 contains 15 residues. DNA for the CDR3: TGTGCCAGCACAGGGGCCCTCGGCGGCAATCAGCCCCAGCATTTT. It codes for CASTGALGGNQPQHF.

This clone was observed a single time. The chain is built from TRBV28 and TRBJ1-2; D is ambiguous. Trimming took 5 bases from V and 5 from J, leaving 9 bases between them. This CDR3 contains 12 residues. Germline values: CDR1 MDHEN, CDR2 SYDVKM. CDR3 amino acids: CASSKAKYGYTF. DNA of the CDR3: TGTGCCAGCAGTAAGGCGAAATATGGCTACACCTTC.

This chain joins TRBV9 and TRBJ1-6; D is perhaps TRBD1 (5 bases). Germline loops: CDR1 SGDLS, CDR2 YYNGEE. Trimming stripped 0 bases from V and 9 bases from J, with 10 bases between. This CDR3 spans 14 amino acids. For the CDR3, the DNA is TGTGCCAGCAGCGTAGGGGCAGGGAGTTCACCCCTCCACTTT. Translation gives CASSVGAGSSPLHF.

J is TRBJ1-1 and V is TRBV7-9, with D hard to call. V lost 0 bases, J lost 8 bases, and 10 bases lay in between. The CDR3 length is 13 residues. Germline CDR1 is SEHNR and CDR2 is FQNEAQ (reference sequence). The CDR3 bases are TGTGCCAGCAGCTTAGCGGTCCACTTGGAAGCTTTCTTT. Its translation: CASSLAVHLEAFF.

This clone was recorded once. V and J are TRBV7-2 and TRBJ1-2; perhaps TRBD1 as D (6 bases). Trimming removed 4 bases at V and 4 bases at J, with 16 bases between. Germline loops: CDR1 SGHTA, CDR2 FQGNSA. The CDR3 covers 15 residues. This CDR3 is CASSSTRTARYGYTF. Here the CDR3 DNA reads TGTGCCAGCAGCTCCACCAGGACAGCCCGCTATGGCTACACCTTC.